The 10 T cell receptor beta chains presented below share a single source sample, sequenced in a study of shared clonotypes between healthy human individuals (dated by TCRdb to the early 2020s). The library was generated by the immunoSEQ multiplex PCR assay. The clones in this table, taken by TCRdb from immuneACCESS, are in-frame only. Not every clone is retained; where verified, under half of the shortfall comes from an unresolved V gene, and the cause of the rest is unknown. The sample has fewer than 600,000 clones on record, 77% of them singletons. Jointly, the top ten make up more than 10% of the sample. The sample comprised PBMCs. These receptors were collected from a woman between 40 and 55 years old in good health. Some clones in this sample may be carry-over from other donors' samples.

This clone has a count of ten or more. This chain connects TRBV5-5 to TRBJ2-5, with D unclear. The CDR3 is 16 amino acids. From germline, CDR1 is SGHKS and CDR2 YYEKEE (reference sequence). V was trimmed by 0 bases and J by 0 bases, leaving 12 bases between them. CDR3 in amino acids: CASSLEQFGDQETQYF. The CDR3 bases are TGTGCCAGCAGCTTGGAGCAGTTCGGCGACCAAGAGACCCAGTACTTC.

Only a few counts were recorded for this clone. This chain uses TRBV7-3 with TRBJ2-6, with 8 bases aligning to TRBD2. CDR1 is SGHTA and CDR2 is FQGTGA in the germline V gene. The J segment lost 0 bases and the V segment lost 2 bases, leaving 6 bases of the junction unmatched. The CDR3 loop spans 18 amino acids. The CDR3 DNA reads TGTGCCAGCAGCTTAGGAGTAGCGGGAACCTCTGGGGCCAACGTCCTGACTTTC. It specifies CASSLGVAGTSGANVLTF.

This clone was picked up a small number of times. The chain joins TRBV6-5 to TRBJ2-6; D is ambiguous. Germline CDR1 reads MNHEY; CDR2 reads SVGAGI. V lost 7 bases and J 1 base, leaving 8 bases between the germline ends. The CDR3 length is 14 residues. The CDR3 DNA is TGTGCCAGCAAGCTGGTTTCTGGGGCCAACGTCCTGACTTTC. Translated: CASKLVSGANVLTF.

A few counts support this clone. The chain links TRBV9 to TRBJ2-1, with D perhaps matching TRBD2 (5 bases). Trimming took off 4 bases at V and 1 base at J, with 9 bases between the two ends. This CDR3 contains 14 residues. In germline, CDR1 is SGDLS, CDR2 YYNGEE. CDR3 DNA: TGTGCCAGCAGCCCGACGGGGTCCTACAATGAGCAGTTCTTC. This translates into CASSPTGSYNEQFF.

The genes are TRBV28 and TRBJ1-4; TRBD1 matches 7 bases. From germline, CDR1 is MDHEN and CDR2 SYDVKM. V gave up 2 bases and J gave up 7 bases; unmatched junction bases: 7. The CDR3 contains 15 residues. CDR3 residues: CASSLPGQAREKLFF. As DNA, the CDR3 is TGTGCCAGCAGTTTACCCGGACAGGCTCGTGAAAAACTGTTTTTT.

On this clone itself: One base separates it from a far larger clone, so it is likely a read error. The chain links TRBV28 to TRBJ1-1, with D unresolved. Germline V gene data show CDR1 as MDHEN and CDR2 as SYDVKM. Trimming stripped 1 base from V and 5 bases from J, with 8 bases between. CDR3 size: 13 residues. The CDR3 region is CASSLSGKTEAFF. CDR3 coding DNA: TGTGCCAGCAGTTTATCGGGAAAAACTGAAGCTTTCTTT.

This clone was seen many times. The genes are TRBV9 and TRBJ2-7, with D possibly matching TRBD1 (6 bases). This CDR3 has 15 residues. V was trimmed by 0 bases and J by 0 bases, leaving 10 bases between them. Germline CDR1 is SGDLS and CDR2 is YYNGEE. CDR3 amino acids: CASSVGDIASYEQYF. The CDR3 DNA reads TGTGCCAGCAGCGTAGGGGACATCGCCTCCTACGAGCAGTACTTC.

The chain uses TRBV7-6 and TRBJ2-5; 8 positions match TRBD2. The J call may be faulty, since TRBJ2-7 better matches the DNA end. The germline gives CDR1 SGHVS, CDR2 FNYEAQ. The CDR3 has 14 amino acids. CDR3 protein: CASSRAGEYYEQYF. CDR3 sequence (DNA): TGTGCCAGCAGCCGAGCGGGGGAATACTACGAGCAGTACTTC.

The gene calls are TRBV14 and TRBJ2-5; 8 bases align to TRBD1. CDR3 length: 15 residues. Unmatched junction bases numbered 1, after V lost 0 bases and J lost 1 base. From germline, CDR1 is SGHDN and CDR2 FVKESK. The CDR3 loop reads CASSQEQGGQETQYF. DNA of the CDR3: TGTGCCAGCAGCCAAGAACAGGGGGGCCAAGAGACCCAGTACTTC. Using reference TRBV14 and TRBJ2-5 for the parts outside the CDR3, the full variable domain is EAGVTQFPSHSVIEKGQTVTLRCDPISGHDNLYWYRRVMGKEIKFLLHFVKESKQDESGMPNNRFLAERTGGTYSTLKVQPAELEDSGVYFCASSQEQGGQETQYFGPGTRLLVL.

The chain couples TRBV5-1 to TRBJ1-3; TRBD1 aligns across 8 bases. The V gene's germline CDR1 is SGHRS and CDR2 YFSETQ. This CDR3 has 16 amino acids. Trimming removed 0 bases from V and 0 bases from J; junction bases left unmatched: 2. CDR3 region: CASSLAGQGSGNTIYF. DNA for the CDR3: TGCGCCAGCAGCTTGGCCGGACAGGGCTCTGGAAACACCATATATTTT.